This is a list of T cell receptor beta chains from one sample in a study of blood T cell repertoires in COVID-19. Using immunoSEQ multiplex PCR, the repertoire was profiled, and TCRdb retains in-frame clones only, with some absent. The sample lists about 130,000 clones; around 81% were seen once. The material sequenced was peripheral blood. The receptors derive from a man aged 30 to 45 with COVID-19, enrolled during active disease. CDR3s include the opening cysteine and the closing phenylalanine or tryptophan. Each record gives: clone size, J gene, CDR3 length, D gene, V gene, CDR3 DNA, CDR3 protein. A D gene is named only where the DNA matches it firmly. Some rows mark clone size as missing; the rest say once, few, many or name a class of expanded clone.

few	TRBJ2-7	14	TRBD2	TRBV20-1	TGCAGTGCTAGTTTGGCGGGAGTATCCTACGAGCAGTACTTC	CSASLAGVSYEQYF
few	TRBJ1-2	15	TRBD1	TRBV6-5	TGTGCCAGCAGAGTCTCAACAGGGGGCGGGTATGGCTACACCTTC	CASRVSTGGGYGYTF
few	TRBJ1-2	12	TRBD1	TRBV6-5	TGTGCCAGCAGCTGGACAGGGTATGGCTACACCTTC	CASSWTGYGYTF
NA	TRBJ1-2	18	NA	TRBV2	TGTGCCAGCAGTGAAGTTGGTAGGTTAGACACGGAAAACTATGGCTACACCTTC	CASSEVGRLDTENYGYTF
once	TRBJ1-1	14	NA	TRBV28	TGTGCCAGCAGTCTAGGGGTATGGAACACTGAAGCTTTCTTT	CASSLGVWNTEAFF
NA	TRBJ1-2	15	NA	TRBV19	TGTGCCAGTAGTACCCTTCGCGGTAGGAGGAATGGCTACACCTTC	CASSTLRGRRNGYTF
NA	TRBJ1-1	14	TRBD1	TRBV27	TGTGCCAGCAGGACAGGGTTCAGGAACACTGAAGCTTTCTTT	CASRTGFRNTEAFF
NA	TRBJ2-2	16	TRBD2	TRBV11-3	TGTGCCAGCAGCTTCGGTGGCGGGAGCTCTTCCGGGGAGCTGTTTTTT	CASSFGGGSSSGELFF
NA	TRBJ2-7	16	TRBD2	TRBV7-8	TGTGCCAGCAGCTTAGTTCGGGGGGAGAGTGCCGGGGAGCAGTACTTC	CASSLVRGESAGEQYF
NA	TRBJ2-2	15	TRBD2	TRBV6-6	TGTGCCAGCAATCCGACTAGCGGGATCACCGGGGAGCTGTTTTTT	CASNPTSGITGELFF
NA	TRBJ1-2	13	NA	TRBV4-1	TGCGCCAGCAGCCAAGGTCAGGGGTATGGCTACACCTTC	CASSQGQGYGYTF
NA	TRBJ2-7	14	NA	TRBV28	TGTGCCAGCAGTCCCAAGGCAGACCTGCGGGAGCAGTACTTC	CASSPKADLREQYF
NA	TRBJ2-2	16	TRBD1	TRBV19	TGTGCCAGTAGTATGGGGACAGGGGACAACACCGGGGAGCTGTTTTTT	CASSMGTGDNTGELFF
many	TRBJ1-5	14	TRBD1	TRBV10-3	TGTGCCATCAGTCCTGGACAGGGTGGGCAGCCCCAGCATTTT	CAISPGQGGQPQHF
NA	TRBJ2-5	16	TRBD1	TRBV4-1	TGCGCCAGCAGCCCCACAGTGGGACAGTTCCAAGAGACCCAGTACTTC	CASSPTVGQFQETQYF
NA	TRBJ1-2	15	NA	TRBV27	TGTGCCAGCAGACTTACCGGGACAATGAACTATGGCTACACCTTC	CASRLTGTMNYGYTF
once	TRBJ1-2	14	NA	TRBV10-3	TGTGCCATCAGTGCGGAGTCGGGGAGGAAGGGCTACACCTTC	CAISAESGRKGYTF
NA	TRBJ1-5	15	NA	TRBV10-3	TGTGCCATCAGTGAGTTAGGGGGGGACAATCAGCCCCAGCATTTT	CAISELGGDNQPQHF
NA	TRBJ1-1	12	TRBD1	TRBV5-1	TGCGCCAGCAGCGGGGACAGGGGATGGACTTTCTTT	CASSGDRGWTFF
NA	TRBJ2-5	16	NA	TRBV5-6	TGTGCCAGCAGCTTGGCCGCAGGCGGGGCTGGGGAGACCCAGTACTTC	CASSLAAGGAGETQYF
NA	TRBJ2-1	14	TRBD2	TRBV11-2	TGTGCCAGCAGCTTAGGGGCGGCGGGACTACATTCGATCTTC	CASSLGAAGLHSIF
NA	TRBJ2-1	14	TRBD2	TRBV13	TGTGCCAGCAGCATGACTAGCGGGAGGGGTGAGCAGTTCTTC	CASSMTSGRGEQFF
NA	TRBJ2-2	15	TRBD1	TRBV15	TGTGCCACCAGCCTTCTAACAGGGGGCGCCGGGGAGCTGTTTTTT	CATSLLTGGAGELFF
NA	TRBJ1-4	13	TRBD1	TRBV19	TGTGCCAGTAGTATCAACAGGGGGGAAAAACTGTTTTTT	CASSINRGEKLFF
NA	TRBJ1-6	17	TRBD1	TRBV6-1	TGTGCCAGCAGTGCTCGGACAGGGGAAAGGAATAATTCACCCCTCCACTTT	CASSARTGERNNSPLHF
NA	TRBJ1-6	15	NA	TRBV5-8	TGTGCCAGCAGCTTAGAACGGCGGGCTAATTCACCCCTCCACTTT	CASSLERRANSPLHF
NA	TRBJ1-4	14	NA	TRBV6-5	TGTGCCAGCAGCCCGGACAGCTTTTCGGAAAAACTGTTTTTT	CASSPDSFSEKLFF
NA	TRBJ1-1	13	NA	TRBV5-1	TGCGCCAGCAGCTTCGACAGTAACACTGAAGCTTTCTTT	CASSFDSNTEAFF
NA	TRBJ2-7	13	TRBD2	TRBV27	TGTGCCAGCAGTCCTAGCGGGAGGGGAGAGCAGTACTTC	CASSPSGRGEQYF
NA	TRBJ2-2	16	NA	TRBV7-9	TGTGCCATCCCGATGGACTCTCAGTTGACAACCGGGGAGCTGTTTTTT	CAIPMDSQLTTGELFF
NA	TRBJ2-7	13	NA	TRBV27	TGTGCCAGCAGTTCCGGACAGTCCTACGAGCAGTACTTC	CASSSGQSYEQYF
NA	TRBJ2-7	15	TRBD2	TRBV7-8	TGTGCCAGCAGCTTACGGACTAGCGGGGGCTGGGAGCAGTACTTC	CASSLRTSGGWEQYF
NA	TRBJ2-2	15	NA	TRBV6-4	TGTGCCAGCAGTGATCCCGGGACAACAAACGGGGAGCTGTTTTTT	CASSDPGTTNGELFF
NA	TRBJ1-1	15	NA	TRBV28	TGTGCCAGCAGTTTCGTGTGGGAGGGGTACACTGAAGCTTTCTTT	CASSFVWEGYTEAFF
NA	TRBJ2-3	17	TRBD1	TRBV27	TGTGCCAGCAGTAACAGGGGGCTCATCTATAGCACAGATACGCAGTATTTT	CASSNRGLIYSTDTQYF
NA	TRBJ1-2	13	NA	TRBV29-1	TGCAGCGTTGGCCTCAGGGTTGAAAATGGCTACACCTTC	CSVGLRVENGYTF
NA	TRBJ1-4	15	NA	TRBV4-1	TGCGCCAGCAGCCGTTTCGATAGAGGGGGTGAAAAACTGTTTTTT	CASSRFDRGGEKLFF
NA	TRBJ2-1	14	TRBD2	TRBV6-2/TRBV6-3	TGTGCCAGCAGTTCTGGCGGGAGCTTGAATGAGCAGTTCTTC	CASSSGGSLNEQFF
NA	TRBJ2-7	16	TRBD2	TRBV5-1	TGCGCCCGCAGCTTGGCCGGCGGGGGGGCGTCCTACGAGCAGTACTTC	CARSLAGGGASYEQYF
NA	TRBJ1-1	16	TRBD1	TRBV7-9	TGTGCCAGCAGCTCCGCCGGGACAGGACTGAACACTGAAGCTTTCTTT	CASSSAGTGLNTEAFF
NA	TRBJ2-7	16	NA	TRBV4-1	TGCGCCAGCAGCCAAGTTTCCAGGGACTTTACCTACGAGCAGTACTTC	CASSQVSRDFTYEQYF